Below, 5 T cell receptor beta chains from the same sample are listed, as sequenced in a study of T-cell memory formation after mild COVID-19. Via MiXCR, TCRdb re-called the 5' RACE reads, giving one row per CDR3 protein. The sample comprises tens of thousands of distinct CDR3 sequences, 9% to 9.5% of which are singletons, and 0.9% to 1.5% rests with the top ten. Sequencing input: PBMCs or a T cell subset sorted from them (not recorded which). The source is a man aged 18 to 29 who had mild COVID-19 (a few samples of this study predate the infection). Cell type and time point are not known.

This clonotype was detected many times. The gene calls are TRBV18 and TRBJ2-7, with D perhaps matching TRBD1 or TRBD2 (5 bases each). The CDR3 extends over 20 amino acids. Per the germline V gene, CDR1 is KGHSH and CDR2 is LQKENI. With 6 bases removed from V and 0 bases from J, the gap between germline ends came to 30 bases. DNA of the CDR3: TGTGCCAGCTCGACTACCGGGACGGCCCCATCTAACCAGAGCTCCTACGAGCAGTACGTC. Residues: CASSTTGTAPSNQSSYEQYV.

This clonotype showed up many times. The chain has TRBV5-1 and TRBJ2-5, with 9 positions matching TRBD1. CDR1 SGHRS and CDR2 YFSETQ come from the germline V gene. Trimming took 4 bases from V and 4 from J; bases not matched to a gene: 5. CDR3 size: 14 residues. CDR3 amino acids: CASSAGTGLETQYF. DNA for the CDR3: TGCGCCAGCAGCGCGGGGACAGGGTTAGAGACCCAGTACTTC.

The chain uses TRBV25-1 and TRBJ2-5; no clear D. The CDR3 is 13 amino acids. V gave up 2 bases and J gave up 5 bases, with 9 bases separating them. Germline V gene data show CDR1 as MGHDK and CDR2 as SYGVNS. CDR3 nucleotide sequence: TGTGCCAGCAGTGAAATGGGAATCGAGACCCAGTACTTC. Translating it yields CASSEMGIETQYF.

This chain connects TRBV28 to TRBJ1-5, with TRBD1 as a possible D gene (6 bases). The length of the CDR3 is 16 residues. CDR1 is MDHEN, CDR2 SYDVKM, per germline. Trimming shortened V by 6 bases and J by 6 bases, and 21 bases separated the two germline ends. CDR3 coding DNA: TGTGCCAGCAGATTCTTTGCCGGCAGGGGCCGTCAGCCCCAGCATTTT. This encodes CASRFFAGRGRQPQHF.

This clonotype was observed a handful of times. The CDR3 region has the DNA TGCAGTGCTAGTGGGGAGGCTGTTACGCAGTATTTT. Translated: CSASGEAVTQYF. The chain recombines TRBV20-1 with TRBJ2-3; TRBD2 might be the D (6 bases). The CDR3 is 12 residues long. Germline assignment: CDR1 DFQATT and CDR2 SNEGSKA (reference sequence). V dropped 3 bases and J dropped 8 bases, with 12 bases sitting between them.